By sample share, the clone carrying this TCR beta chain is medium-sized (0.01 to 0.1%). Its specificity is not known. TCR libraries were prepared from around 14 ng of total RNA with the QIAseq Immune Repertoire TCR panel. TCRdb itself ran the reads through MiXCR, one entry per CDR3 protein. The table records about 460 distinct CDR3 sequences, 12% to 15% of them present only once. These data come from a study of circulating CD8 cells and anti-PD-1 response in melanoma. Germline V gene sequence: CDR1 DFQATT, CDR2 SNEGSKA (reference sequence). The germline V and J ends were trimmed by 2 bases and 7 bases, with 6 bases remaining between them. The length of the CDR3 is 11 residues. From live CD3+CD8+TCRalphabeta+ cells, four PD-1 and/or TIGIT subsets were sorted. Study-level points and caveats: Published repertoire comparisons used only baseline and M1 samples.

The rearrangement joins TRBV20-1 to TRBJ2-1; D gene unclear. This specimen consisted of CD8+ T cells from PBMCs, obtained at baseline or after one month of anti-PD-1 therapy (not recorded which). The clonotype comes from a human donor with melanoma. This chain's CDR3 is CSARYINEQFF. CDR3 DNA: TGCAGTGCTAGATACATAAATGAGCAGTTCTTC.